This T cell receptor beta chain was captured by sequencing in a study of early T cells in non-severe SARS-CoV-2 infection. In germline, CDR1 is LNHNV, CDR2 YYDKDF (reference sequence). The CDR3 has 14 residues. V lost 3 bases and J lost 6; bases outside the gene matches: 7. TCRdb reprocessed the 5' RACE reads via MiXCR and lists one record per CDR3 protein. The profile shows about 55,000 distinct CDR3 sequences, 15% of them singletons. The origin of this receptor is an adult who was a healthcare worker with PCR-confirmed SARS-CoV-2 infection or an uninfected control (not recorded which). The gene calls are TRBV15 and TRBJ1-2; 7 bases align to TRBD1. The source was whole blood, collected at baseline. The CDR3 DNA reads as TGTGCCACCAGCAGGGGGACAGCTTTGAATGGCTACACCTTC. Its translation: CATSRGTALNGYTF.